This TCR beta chain was profiled in a study of CD8 T cells in Susac syndrome (dated by TCRdb to the late 2010s). Some background on the complete study: Among the Susac syndrome patients who were sequenced, clinically active disease was present in about six and clinical remission was observed in under ten. At blood withdrawal, Susac syndrome patients were either therapy-naive, taking corticosteroids (in some cases with IVIg as well), or taking IVIg alone. Repertoire sequencing was used to test whether CD8+ T cell activation and differentiation in Susac syndrome was antigen driven.

RNA was extracted using the RNeasy kit, and about 0.5 to 1 microgram was reverse transcribed with random hexamers. The immunoSEQ multiplex PCR assay, which covers 54 Vbeta and 13 Jbeta segments, was used to amplify TCR beta CDR3 regions. PCR amplification bias was corrected using a synthetic template baseline for primer optimization and computational correction. In the source study's methods: Reads were assigned to V, D and J genes according to IMGT and analyzed in immunoSEQ Analyzer, with only productive sequences retained. Clonality was computed as one minus Shannon entropy normalized by log2 of the number of productive unique sequences. Public and private clones were assessed among the 100 most prevalent clones of each patient and control. Susac-specific clones were defined as absent from healthy and MS cohorts, 1052 published viral clones and other ImmuneACCESS disease sequences. Starting from the raw public reads, TCRdb applied fastp trimming at Q25, assembled clones with MiXCR and retained in-frame beta chains. Every CDR3 protein is listed once, alongside the most common genes and DNA of its rows. V and J calls and clone size were set by TCRdb, not the authors. Here the sample has 150,000 to 180,000 distinct CDR3 sequences; around 95% occur a single time. The ten largest make up approximately 0.15% of the sample.

Peripheral blood CD8+ and CD4+ T cells from healthy donors, Susac syndrome patients and multiple sclerosis patients were profiled using high-throughput TCR beta sequencing. Susac syndrome patients met recently defined diagnostic criteria for definite or probable disease. Bulk CD8+ and CD4+ T cells were purified by magnetic negative isolation, whereas CD8+ TEMRA cells were enriched by FACS. Blood was drawn into EDTA tubes, processed within 24 hours, and PBMCs were isolated by density gradient centrifugation. PBMCs intended for TCR sequencing were cryopreserved in liquid nitrogen and were subsequently thawed in a 37 degrees C water bath. Purity of sorted or isolated CD4+, CD8+ and CD8+ TEMRA cells was at least 90%. Including the terminal cysteine and phenylalanine, the CDR3 comprises 13 residues. Just the 39-base CDR3 DNA is kept, in frame starting at base 1. V is clipped by 6 bases and J by 2 bases, and the sequence between their germline boundaries is 12 bases long. The germline V gene encodes CDR1 DFQATT and CDR2 SNEGSKA (reference sequence).

Paper-wide results and their limitations: The number of individuals in the TCR sequencing and HLA analysis was recognized as being relatively small. No clonal expansion was detected in the CD4+ T cell repertoire of Susac syndrome patients.

As concerns this clonotype: It lacks a known antigen. No base-level quality is on record; no much larger clone is a single base apart.

The receptor comes from a human donor with Susac syndrome. Sequencing was done on a sample of CD4+ T cells from PBMCs. The sequence joins TRBV20-1 to TRBJ2-3; perhaps TRBD2 is the D gene, with 7 bases matching. The nucleotide sequence is TGCAGTGCCATGGGGGGGCCCACAGATACGCAGTATTTT. This codes for CSAMGGPTDTQYF.